The subject of this entry is one TCR beta chain. The target antigen is unknown. This CDR3 is 18 amino acids long. Germline CDR1 MDHEN, CDR2 SYDVKM. Trimming removed 4 bases from V and 1 base from J; junction bases left unmatched: 9. TCRdb keeps only in-frame clones here, not all; method: immunoSEQ multiplex PCR. This sample has about 47,000 clones; about 81% occur once, and the top ten carry under 2%. This entry belongs to a study of OX40 agonist ivuxolimab in advanced cancers. Study details: Ivuxolimab, an agonistic anti-OX40 (CD134) antibody, was given to patients. Patients received intravenous ivuxolimab every 2 weeks at 0.01 to 10 mg/kg. Three patients had partial responses: one hepatocellular carcinoma, two cutaneous melanoma.

Study-wide points: Still undetermined is the antigen specificity of the expanded peripheral T cells.

The sample here was CD4+ or CD8+ T cells sorted from blood, taken in a trial of the OX40 agonist ivuxolimab. The gene calls are TRBV28 and TRBJ1-5; 11 bases map to TRBD1. The TCR originated in an adult with an advanced solid tumor such as melanoma, head and neck, liver or kidney cancer. The CDR3 bases are TGTGCCAGCAGTTCCGGGACAGGGGGTCTCTGGAGCAATCAGCCCCAGCATTTT. It is translated as CASSSGTGGLWSNQPQHF.